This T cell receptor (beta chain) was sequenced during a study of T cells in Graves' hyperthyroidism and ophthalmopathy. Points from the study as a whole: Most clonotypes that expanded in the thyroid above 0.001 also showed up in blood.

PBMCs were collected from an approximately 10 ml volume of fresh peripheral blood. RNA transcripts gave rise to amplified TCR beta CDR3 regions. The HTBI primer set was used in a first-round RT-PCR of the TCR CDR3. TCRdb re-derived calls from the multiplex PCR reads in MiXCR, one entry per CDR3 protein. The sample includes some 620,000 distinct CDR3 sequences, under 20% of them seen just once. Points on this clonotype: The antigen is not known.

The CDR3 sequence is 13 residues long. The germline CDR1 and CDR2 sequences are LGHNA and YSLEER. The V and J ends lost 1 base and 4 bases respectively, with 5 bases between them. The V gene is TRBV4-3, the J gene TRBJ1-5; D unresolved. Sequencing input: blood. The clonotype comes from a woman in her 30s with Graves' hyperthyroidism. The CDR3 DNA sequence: TGCGCCAGCAGCCAAGGGGAGAATCAGCCCCAGCATTTT. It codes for CASSQGENQPQHF.